The 14 T cell receptor beta chains below were found in one sample sequenced in a study of Ad26.COV2.S vaccination and SARS-CoV-2 variants. Sequenced by immunoSEQ multiplex PCR; TCRdb stores in-frame clones only, minus some. The table has 410,000 or so clones, approximately 90% seen once. Treatment meaning: around 19 received Ad26.COV2.S at low or high dose, single or two shots; roughly five received placebo; per-sample allocation not given. Sampling was performed 63 days after the first vaccine or placebo injection. The source material was peripheral blood, sampled in a trial of Ad26.COV2.S vaccine versus placebo. The receptors stem from a person between 18 and 65 years old who received the Ad26.COV2.S COVID-19 vaccine or a placebo.

This clone occurred once. The chain employs TRBV29-1 and TRBJ1-2; weak D call: TRBD1 (5 bases). This CDR3 region has 13 residues. Germline CDR1 reads SQVTM; CDR2 reads ANQGSEA. The V end was cut by 1 base, the J end by 2 bases, with 8 bases between. CDR3 DNA sequence: TGCAGCGTTGAAGGGGGGGACAACTATGGCTACACCTTC. This codes for CSVEGGDNYGYTF.

The chain is built from TRBV6-2 or TRBV6-3 and TRBJ2-7; possibly TRBD2 for D (6 bases). Germline CDR1 reads MNHEY; CDR2 reads SVGEGT. The V end was cut by 5 bases, the J end by 2 bases, with 13 bases between. The CDR3 is 14 amino acids. CDR3 coding DNA: TGTGCCAGCAGTCCGCCTCGACTAGCCTACGAGCAGTACTTC. It codes for CASSPPRLAYEQYF.

V and J are TRBV7-9 and TRBJ1-1; D is unresolved. In germline, CDR1 is SEHNR, CDR2 FQNEAQ (reference sequence). With 5 bases removed from V and 0 bases from J, the gap between germline ends came to 7 bases. This CDR3 is 13 amino acids long. The CDR3 protein is CASSPVLNTEAFF. DNA for the CDR3: TGTGCCAGCAGCCCAGTCTTGAACACTGAAGCTTTCTTT.

The chain carries TRBV10-2 and TRBJ1-3; D not resolved. This CDR3 has 14 residues. The ends were cut back, 7 bases at V and 0 bases at J, with 10 bases in the middle. In germline, CDR1 is WSHSY, CDR2 SAAADI. CDR3 in amino acids: CASTPSSSGNTIYF. The CDR3 DNA sequence: TGCGCCAGCACCCCGAGTAGCTCTGGAAACACCATATATTTT.

In nucleotides, the CDR3 is TGTGCCAGCAGCCAAGTTAGATCCGGGACACCCTCCTACGAGCAGTACTTC. It is translated as CASSQVRSGTPSYEQYF. The chain joins TRBV3-1 (or the pseudogene TRBV3-2) to TRBJ2-7, with a tentative D call TRBD1 (6 bases). In germline, CDR1 is LGHDT, CDR2 YNNKEL (reference sequence). Trimming shortened V by 1 base and J by 0 bases, and 16 bases separated the two germline ends. CDR3 size: 17 residues.

The J gene is TRBJ2-1, the V gene TRBV9, with D tentatively TRBD1 (5 bases). Trimming took off 1 base at V and 5 bases at J, with 7 bases between the two ends. The CDR3 consists of 13 residues. CDR1 and CDR2 (germline): SGDLS, YYNGEE. The CDR3 sequence: CASSVQGHNEQFF. The CDR3 region has the DNA TGTGCCAGCAGCGTACAGGGCCACAATGAGCAGTTCTTC.

The chain links TRBV27 to TRBJ2-2; D is ambiguous. This CDR3 contains 14 residues. Germline assignment: CDR1 MNHEY and CDR2 SMNVEV (reference sequence). Trimming left V 3 bases short and J 3 bases short, with 8 bases between. CDR3 sequence: CASSLTYDTGELFF. The CDR3 region has the DNA TGTGCCAGCAGTTTGACATATGACACCGGGGAGCTGTTTTTT.

The chain recombines TRBV3-1 (or the pseudogene TRBV3-2) with TRBJ2-7, with 8 bases aligning to TRBD1. Germline CDR1 LGHDT, CDR2 YNNKEL (reference sequence). CDR3 length: 13 amino acids. The junction had 4 bases not matched to a gene; V was cut back by 3 bases and J by 6 bases. The chain's CDR3 is CASSQDRDFEQYF. The CDR3 DNA is TGTGCCAGCAGCCAGGACAGGGACTTCGAGCAGTACTTC.

The CDR3 reads CASSPSTGKETQYF. Written as DNA, the CDR3 is TGCGCCAGCAGCCCATCGACAGGGAAGGAGACCCAGTACTTC. The V call is TRBV4-3, the J call TRBJ2-5, with 7 bases aligning to TRBD1. The ends lost 4 bases at V and 5 bases at J; junction bases unmatched: 7. Germline V lookup: CDR1 LGHNA, CDR2 YSLEER. The CDR3 runs 14 residues.

This clone was seen only a few times. V usage is TRBV7-2 and J usage is TRBJ2-5, with 10 bases lining up with TRBD2. The V gene's germline CDR1 is SGHTA and CDR2 FQGNSA. The CDR3 sequence is 17 residues long. V shed 0 bases and J 2 bases; nucleotides not matched to a gene: 6. CDR3 residues: CASSLAASGGGQETQYF. CDR3 sequence (DNA): TGTGCCAGCAGCTTAGCGGCCAGCGGGGGGGGTCAAGAGACCCAGTACTTC.

The chain combines TRBV5-6 with TRBJ1-5, with D unclear. V shed 1 base and J shed 4 bases, with 9 bases lying between them. This CDR3 has 14 residues. The germline CDR1 and CDR2 sequences are SGHDT and YYEEEE. The CDR3 here is CASSLYLLNQPQHF. DNA for the CDR3: TGTGCCAGCAGCTTGTATTTGTTAAATCAGCCCCAGCATTTT.

The J gene is TRBJ2-2, the V gene TRBV9; unclear D gene. Trimming left V 3 bases short and J 0 bases short, with 3 bases between. The CDR3 is 13 amino acids. The germline V gene encodes CDR1 SGDLS and CDR2 YYNGEE. CDR3 DNA: TGTGCCAGCAGCGCCGCGAACACCGGGGAGCTGTTTTTT. It codes for CASSAANTGELFF.

This chain uses TRBV30 with TRBJ1-3, with D unclear. CDR1 is GTSNPN and CDR2 is SVGIG in the germline V gene (reference sequence). There are 11 residues in the CDR3. Trimming took off 5 bases at V and 7 bases at J, with 9 bases between the two ends. The CDR3 loop reads CAWSTRNTIYF. CDR3 nucleotides: TGTGCCTGGTCGACCCGGAACACCATATATTTT.

The J gene is TRBJ2-1, the V gene TRBV5-1; TRBD2 matches 14 bases. The CDR3 is 15 residues long. CDR1 and CDR2 (germline): SGHRS, YFSETQ. The V segment lost 3 bases and the J segment 9 bases; nucleotides outside the gene matches: 5. CDR3 coding DNA: TGCGCCAGCAGCTCCCAGACTAGCGGGGGGGCTGAGCAGTTCTTC. It encodes CASSSQTSGGAEQFF. Combining the CDR3 with reference TRBV5-1 and TRBJ2-1 gives the whole variable domain KAGVTQTPRYLIKTRGQQVTLSCSPISGHRSVSWYQQTPGQGLQFLFEYFSETQRNKGNFPGRFSGRQFSNSRSEMNVSTLELGDSALYLCASSSQTSGGAEQFFGPGTRLTVL.